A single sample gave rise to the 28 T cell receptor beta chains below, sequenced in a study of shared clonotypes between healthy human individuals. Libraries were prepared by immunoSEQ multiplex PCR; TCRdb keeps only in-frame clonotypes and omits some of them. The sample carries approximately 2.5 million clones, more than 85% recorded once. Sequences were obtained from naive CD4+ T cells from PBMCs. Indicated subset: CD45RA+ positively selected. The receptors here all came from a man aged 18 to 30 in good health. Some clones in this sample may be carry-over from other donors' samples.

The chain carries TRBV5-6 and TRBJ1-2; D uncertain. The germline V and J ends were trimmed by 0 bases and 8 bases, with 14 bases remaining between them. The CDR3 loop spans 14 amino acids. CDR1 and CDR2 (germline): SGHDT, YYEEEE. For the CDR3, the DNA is TGTGCCAGCAGCTTGGCTCTTCGGCAGAAAGGCTACACCTTC. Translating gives CASSLALRQKGYTF.

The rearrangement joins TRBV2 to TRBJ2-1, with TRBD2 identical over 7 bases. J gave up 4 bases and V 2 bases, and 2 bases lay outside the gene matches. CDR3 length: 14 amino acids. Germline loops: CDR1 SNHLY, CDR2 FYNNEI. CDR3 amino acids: CASSELAEYNEQFF. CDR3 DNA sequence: TGTGCCAGCAGTGAACTAGCGGAGTACAATGAGCAGTTCTTC. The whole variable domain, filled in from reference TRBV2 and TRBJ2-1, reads EPEVTQTPSHQVTQMGQEVILRCVPISNHLYFYWYRQILGQKVEFLVSFYNNEISEKSEIFDDQFSVERPDGSNFTLKIRSTKLEDSAMYFCASSELAEYNEQFFGPGTRLTVL.

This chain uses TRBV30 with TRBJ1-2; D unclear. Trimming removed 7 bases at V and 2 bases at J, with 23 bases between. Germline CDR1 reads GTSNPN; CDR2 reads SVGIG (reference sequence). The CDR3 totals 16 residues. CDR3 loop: CAFAPRPNTPNYGYTF. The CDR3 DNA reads TGTGCCTTTGCTCCTCGTCCGAACACCCCCAACTATGGCTACACCTTC.

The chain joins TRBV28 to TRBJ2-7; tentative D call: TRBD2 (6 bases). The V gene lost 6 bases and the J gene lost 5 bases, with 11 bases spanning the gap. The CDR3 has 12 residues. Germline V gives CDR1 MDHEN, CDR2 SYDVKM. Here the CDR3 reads CASRRGTDEQYF. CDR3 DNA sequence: TGTGCCAGCAGGCGGGGTACCGACGAGCAGTACTTC.

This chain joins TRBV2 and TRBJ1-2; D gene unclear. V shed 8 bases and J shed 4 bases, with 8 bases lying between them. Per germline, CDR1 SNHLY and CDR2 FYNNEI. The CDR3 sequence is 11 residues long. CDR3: CASAGSYGYTF. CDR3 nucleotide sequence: TGTGCCAGCGCTGGGTCCTATGGCTACACCTTC.

The CDR3 DNA sequence: TGTGCCAGCAGCGTAGCTACGGGCGGCCAAGGAGGGGGCTACACCTTC. Protein: CASSVATGGQGGGYTF. V and J are TRBV9 and TRBJ1-2; D unresolved. The CDR3 is 16 residues long. Germline values: CDR1 SGDLS, CDR2 YYNGEE. The V end was cut by 0 bases, the J end by 8 bases, with 20 bases between.

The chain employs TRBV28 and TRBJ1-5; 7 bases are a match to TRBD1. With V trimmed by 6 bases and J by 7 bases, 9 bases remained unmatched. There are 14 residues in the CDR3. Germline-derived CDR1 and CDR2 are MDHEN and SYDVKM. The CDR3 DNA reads TGTGCCAGCAGGCCGCAGGGGGGAGGCCAGCCCCAGCATTTT. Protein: CASRPQGGGQPQHF.

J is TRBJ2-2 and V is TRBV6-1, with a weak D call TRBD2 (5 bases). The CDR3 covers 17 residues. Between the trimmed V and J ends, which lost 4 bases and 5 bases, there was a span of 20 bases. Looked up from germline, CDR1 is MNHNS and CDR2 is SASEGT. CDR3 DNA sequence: TGTGCCAGCAGTGTCGAATTGGGCCCCCGAGGGACCGGGGAGCTGTTTTTT. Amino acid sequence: CASSVELGPRGTGELFF.

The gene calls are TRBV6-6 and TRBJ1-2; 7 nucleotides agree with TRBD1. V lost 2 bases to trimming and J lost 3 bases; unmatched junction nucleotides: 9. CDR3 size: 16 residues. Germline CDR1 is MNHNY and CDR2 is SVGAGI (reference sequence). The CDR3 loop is CASSYRKDRADYGYTF. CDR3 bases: TGTGCCAGCAGTTACCGGAAAGACAGGGCCGACTATGGCTACACCTTC.

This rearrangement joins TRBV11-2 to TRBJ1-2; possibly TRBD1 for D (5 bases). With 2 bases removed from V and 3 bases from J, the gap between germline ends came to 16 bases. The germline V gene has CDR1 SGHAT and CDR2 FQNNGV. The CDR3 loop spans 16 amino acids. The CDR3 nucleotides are TGTGCCAGCAGCTTAAGTTCCCGCCAGGGTCACTATGGCTACACCTTC. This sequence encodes CASSLSSRQGHYGYTF.

The DNA of the CDR3 is TGTGCCATCACTGGGGACAGGGGCTACGAGCAGTACTTC. It translates to CAITGDRGYEQYF. The V and J genes are TRBV10-3 and TRBJ2-7; TRBD1 matches 10 bases. Trimming removed 7 bases from V and 3 bases from J; junction bases left unmatched: 3. Germline loops: CDR1 ENHRY, CDR2 SYGVKD. The CDR3 is 13 amino acids.

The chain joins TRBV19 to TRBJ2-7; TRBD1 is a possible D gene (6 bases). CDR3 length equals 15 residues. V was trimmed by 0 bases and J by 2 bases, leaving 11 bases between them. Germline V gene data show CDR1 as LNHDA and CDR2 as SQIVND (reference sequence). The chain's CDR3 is CASSIETGPTYEQYF. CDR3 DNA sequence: TGTGCCAGTAGTATAGAGACAGGACCCACCTACGAGCAGTACTTC.

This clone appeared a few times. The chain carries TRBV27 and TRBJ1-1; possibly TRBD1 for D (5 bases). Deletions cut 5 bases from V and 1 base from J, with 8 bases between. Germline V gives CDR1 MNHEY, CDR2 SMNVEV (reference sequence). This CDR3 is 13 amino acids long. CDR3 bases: TGTGCCAGCAGTGACAGTGGGAACACTGAAGCTTTCTTT. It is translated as CASSDSGNTEAFF.

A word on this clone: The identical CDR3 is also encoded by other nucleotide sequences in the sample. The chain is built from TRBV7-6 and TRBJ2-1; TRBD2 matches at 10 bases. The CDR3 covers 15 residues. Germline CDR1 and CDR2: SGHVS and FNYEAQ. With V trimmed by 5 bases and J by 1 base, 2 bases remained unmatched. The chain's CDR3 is CASSPLAGSYNEQFF. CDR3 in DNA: TGTGCCAGCAGCCCACTAGCGGGGTCCTACAATGAGCAGTTCTTC. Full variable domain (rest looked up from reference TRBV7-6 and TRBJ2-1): GAGVSQSPRYKVTKRGQDVALRCDPISGHVSLYWYRQALGQGPEFLTYFNYEAQQDKSGLPNDRFSAERPEGSISTLTIQRTEQRDSAMYRCASSPLAGSYNEQFFGPGTRLTVL.

In DNA form, the CDR3 reads TGTGCCATAGCTCGGGGGAATGGCTACACCTTC. Its translation: CAIARGNGYTF. The chain recombines TRBV10-3 with TRBJ1-2; possible D gene TRBD1, 5 bases. The CDR3 extends over 11 amino acids. Trimming took 9 bases from V and 6 from J, leaving 11 bases between them. Germline values: CDR1 ENHRY, CDR2 SYGVKD.

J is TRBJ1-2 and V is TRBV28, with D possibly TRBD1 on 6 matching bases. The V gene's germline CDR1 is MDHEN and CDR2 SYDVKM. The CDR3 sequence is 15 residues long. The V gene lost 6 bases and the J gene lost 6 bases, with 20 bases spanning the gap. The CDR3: CASSLSPGAVHGYTF. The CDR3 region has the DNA TGTGCCAGCAGCCTCTCCCCAGGGGCAGTTCATGGCTACACCTTC.

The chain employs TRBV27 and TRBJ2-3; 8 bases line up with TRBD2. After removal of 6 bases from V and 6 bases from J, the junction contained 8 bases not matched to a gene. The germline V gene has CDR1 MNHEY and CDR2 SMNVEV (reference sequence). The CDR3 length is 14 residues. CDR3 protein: CASSPGGRRDTQYF. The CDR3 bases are TGTGCCAGCAGCCCGGGGGGGAGGAGGGATACGCAGTATTTT.

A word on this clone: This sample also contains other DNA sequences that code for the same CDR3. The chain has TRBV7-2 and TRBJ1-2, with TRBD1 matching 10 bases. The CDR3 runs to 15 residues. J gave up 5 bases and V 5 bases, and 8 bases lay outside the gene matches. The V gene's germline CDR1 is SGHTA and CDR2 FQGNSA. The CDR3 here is CASSPRQGAGYGYTF. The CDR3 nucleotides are TGTGCCAGCAGCCCACGACAGGGGGCGGGATATGGCTACACCTTC.

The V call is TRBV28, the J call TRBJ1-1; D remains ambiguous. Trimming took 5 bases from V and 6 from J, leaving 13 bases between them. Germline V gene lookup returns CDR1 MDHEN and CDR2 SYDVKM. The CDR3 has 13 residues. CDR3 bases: TGTGCCAGCAGTCATACCTACATCTCTGAAGCTTTCTTT. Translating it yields CASSHTYISEAFF.

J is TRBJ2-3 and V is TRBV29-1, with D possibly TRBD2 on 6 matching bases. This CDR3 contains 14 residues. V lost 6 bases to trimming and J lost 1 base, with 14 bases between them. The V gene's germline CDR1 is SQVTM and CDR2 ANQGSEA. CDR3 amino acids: CSVPHPGGTDTQYF. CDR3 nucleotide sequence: TGCAGCGTCCCCCACCCGGGGGGCACAGATACGCAGTATTTT.

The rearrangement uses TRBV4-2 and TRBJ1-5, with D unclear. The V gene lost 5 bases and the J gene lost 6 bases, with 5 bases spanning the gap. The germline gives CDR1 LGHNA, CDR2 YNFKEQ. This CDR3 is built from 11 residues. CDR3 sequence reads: CASSATQPQHF. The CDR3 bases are TGTGCCAGCAGCGCAACTCAGCCCCAGCATTTT.

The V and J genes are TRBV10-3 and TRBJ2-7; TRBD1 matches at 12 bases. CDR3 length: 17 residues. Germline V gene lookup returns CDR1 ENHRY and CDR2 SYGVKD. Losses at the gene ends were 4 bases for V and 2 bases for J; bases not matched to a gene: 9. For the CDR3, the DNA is TGTGCCATCAGTGCGGGGGACAGGGGGCTACTAACCTACGAGCAGTACTTC. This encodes CAISAGDRGLLTYEQYF.

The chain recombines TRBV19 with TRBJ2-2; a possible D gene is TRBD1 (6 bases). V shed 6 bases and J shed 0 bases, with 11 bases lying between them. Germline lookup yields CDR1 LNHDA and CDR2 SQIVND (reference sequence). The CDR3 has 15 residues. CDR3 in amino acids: CASRPGQTNTGELFF. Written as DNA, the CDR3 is TGTGCCAGTAGGCCGGGACAAACGAACACCGGGGAGCTGTTTTTT.

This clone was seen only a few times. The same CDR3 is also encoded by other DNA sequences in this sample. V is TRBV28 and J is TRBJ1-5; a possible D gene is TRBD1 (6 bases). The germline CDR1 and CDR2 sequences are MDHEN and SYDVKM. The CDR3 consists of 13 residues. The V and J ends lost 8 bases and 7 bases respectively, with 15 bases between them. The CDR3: CASLRGGGQPQHF. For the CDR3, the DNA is TGTGCCAGCCTACGGGGAGGGGGGCAGCCCCAGCATTTT.

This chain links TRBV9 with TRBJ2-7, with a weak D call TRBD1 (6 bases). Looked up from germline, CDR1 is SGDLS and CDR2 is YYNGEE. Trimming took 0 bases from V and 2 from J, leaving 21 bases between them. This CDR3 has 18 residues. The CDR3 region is CASSVETPIDRTTYEQYF. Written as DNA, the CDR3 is TGTGCCAGCAGCGTAGAGACACCTATTGACAGGACCACCTACGAGCAGTACTTC.

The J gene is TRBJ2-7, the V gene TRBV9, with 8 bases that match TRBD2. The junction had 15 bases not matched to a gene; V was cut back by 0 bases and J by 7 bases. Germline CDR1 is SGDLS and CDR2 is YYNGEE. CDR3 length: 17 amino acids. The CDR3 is CASSVGLGSGGQEEQYF. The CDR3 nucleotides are TGTGCCAGCAGCGTAGGACTTGGAAGCGGGGGCCAAGAAGAGCAGTACTTC.

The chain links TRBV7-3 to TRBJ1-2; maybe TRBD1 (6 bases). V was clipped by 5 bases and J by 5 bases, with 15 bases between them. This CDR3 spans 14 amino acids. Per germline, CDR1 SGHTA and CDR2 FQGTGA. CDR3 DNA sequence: TGTGCCAGCAGCAACACAGGGAAAGCGTATGGCTACACCTTC. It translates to CASSNTGKAYGYTF. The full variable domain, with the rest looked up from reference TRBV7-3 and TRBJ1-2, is GAGVSQTPSNKVTEKGKYVELRCDPISGHTALYWYRQSLGQGPEFLIYFQGTGAADDSGLPNDRFFAVRPEGSVSTLKIQRTERGDSAVYLCASSNTGKAYGYTFGSGTRLTVV.

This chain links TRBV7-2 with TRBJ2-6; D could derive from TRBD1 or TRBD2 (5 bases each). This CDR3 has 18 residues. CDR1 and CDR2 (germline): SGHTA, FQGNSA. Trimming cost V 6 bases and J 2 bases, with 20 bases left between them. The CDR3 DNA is TGTGCCAGCAGTTTAAGGCAAGGTCTGGGGGCTGGGGCCAACGTCCTGACTTTC. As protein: CASSLRQGLGAGANVLTF.